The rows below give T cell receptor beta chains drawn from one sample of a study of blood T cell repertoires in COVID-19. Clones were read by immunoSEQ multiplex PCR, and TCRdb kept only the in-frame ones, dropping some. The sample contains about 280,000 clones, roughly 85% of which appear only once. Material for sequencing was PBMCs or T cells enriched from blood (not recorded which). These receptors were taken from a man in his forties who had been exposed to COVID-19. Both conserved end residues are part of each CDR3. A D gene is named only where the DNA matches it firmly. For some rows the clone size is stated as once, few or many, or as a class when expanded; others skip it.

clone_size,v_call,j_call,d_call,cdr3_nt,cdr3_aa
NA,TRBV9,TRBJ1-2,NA,TGTGCCAGTGGACTCAGGGGCGAACAAGCCTTC,CASGLRGEQAF
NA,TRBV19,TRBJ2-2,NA,TGTGCCAGTAGTATAGGGGTAGCGGCTCGGCACGGGGAGCTGTTTTTT,CASSIGVAARHGELFF
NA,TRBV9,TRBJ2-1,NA,TGTGCCAGCAGCCGGGCGGCGGGGGCTCACGTCGATGAGCAGTTCTTC,CASSRAAGAHVDEQFF
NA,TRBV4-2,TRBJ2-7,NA,TGTGCCAGCAGCCAAGATTATAATTTCTACGAGCAGTACTTC,CASSQDYNFYEQYF
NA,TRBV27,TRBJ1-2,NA,TGTGCCAGCAGTTTGAACAGAATCTATGGCTACACCTTC,CASSLNRIYGYTF
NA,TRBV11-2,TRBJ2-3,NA,TGTGCCAGCAGCCGGATAGCGAGCACAGATACGCAGTATTTT,CASSRIASTDTQYF
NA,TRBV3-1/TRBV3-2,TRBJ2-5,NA,TGTGCCAGCAGCCAGAGGACAGGCGGAGGGGAGACCCAGTACTTC,CASSQRTGGGETQYF
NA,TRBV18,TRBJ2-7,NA,TGTGCCAGCTCCCTCACTACAGGGAACGAGCAGTACTTC,CASSLTTGNEQYF
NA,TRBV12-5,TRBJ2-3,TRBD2,TGTGCTAGTGGTTTGGTCTTGCGGGAGGGCACAGATACGCAGTATTTT,CASGLVLREGTDTQYF
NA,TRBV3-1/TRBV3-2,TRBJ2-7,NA,TGTGCCAGCAGCTACAGTCCCGACGAGCAGTACTTC,CASSYSPDEQYF
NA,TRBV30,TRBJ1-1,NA,TGTGCCTGGAAACAGGGAAACACTGAAGCTTTCTTT,CAWKQGNTEAFF
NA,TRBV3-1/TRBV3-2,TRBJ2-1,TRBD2,TGTGCCAGCAGCCAAGTTCTAGCGGGGCAAGGTTACAATGAGCAGTTCTTC,CASSQVLAGQGYNEQFF
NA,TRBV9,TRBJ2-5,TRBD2,TGTGCCAGCAGCTCGTTAGCGGGAAGAGAGACCCAGTACTTC,CASSSLAGRETQYF
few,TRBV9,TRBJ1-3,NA,TGTGCCAGCACGCGTCGGAGCTCTGGAAACACCATATATTTT,CASTRRSSGNTIYF
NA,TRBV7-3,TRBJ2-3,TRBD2,TGTGCCAGCAGTCGGTCCGCGGGAGGGGCAGATACGCAGTATTTT,CASSRSAGGADTQYF
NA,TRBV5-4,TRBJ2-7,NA,TGTGCCAGCAGCTTGGGGCAGGAGCAGTACTTC,CASSLGQEQYF
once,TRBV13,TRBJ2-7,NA,TGTGCCAGCAGCTCACCGAGCTCCTACGAGCAGTACTTC,CASSSPSSYEQYF
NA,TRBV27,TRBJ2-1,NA,TGTGCCAGCAGTTCTCGATCAGTGAGGAATGAGCAGTTCTTC,CASSSRSVRNEQFF
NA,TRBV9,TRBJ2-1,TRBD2,TGTGCCAGCAGCACACTAGCGGCAAGTGGGAATGAGCAGTTCTTC,CASSTLAASGNEQFF
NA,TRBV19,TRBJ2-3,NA,TGTGCCAGTAGTAGGTCAAGCGGCACAGATACGCAGTATTTT,CASSRSSGTDTQYF
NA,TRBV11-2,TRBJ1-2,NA,TGTGCCAGCAGCTTAGGGGGCGCAGTAGATGGCTACACCTTC,CASSLGGAVDGYTF
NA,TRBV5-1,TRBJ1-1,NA,TGCGCCAGCAGCTTGTTGGCAAACACTGAAGCTTTCTTT,CASSLLANTEAFF
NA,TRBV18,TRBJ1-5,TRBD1,TGTGCCAGCTCACCCCGGACAGGGGTTATCAATCAGCCCCAGCATTTT,CASSPRTGVINQPQHF
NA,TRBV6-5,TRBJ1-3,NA,TGTGCCAGCATCAACAGCCCTGGAAACACCATATATTTT,CASINSPGNTIYF